What follows are 15 T cell receptor beta chains derived from one specimen sequenced in a study of post-analysis software for immune sequencing data. Points from the study as a whole: In patients, TRBV5-6, TRBV5-1 and TRBV20-1 belonged to roughly five TRBV segments found more frequently than in controls.

Carried by the TCR beta cDNA libraries were unique molecular identifiers. TCRdb re-called the PCR reads through MiXCR, storing one row per CDR3 protein. Among some 240,000 distinct CDR3 sequences listed, 35% to 45% were seen once. Their antigen targets remain unknown. Material for sequencing was blood. These receptors all come from a girl between 10 and 17 years old with multiple sclerosis.

In its sample, this clonotype was seen a few times. The genes are TRBV7-9 and TRBJ1-2, with D unresolved. Germline CDR1 and CDR2: SEHNR and FQNEAQ (reference sequence). The CDR3 covers 14 residues. V shed 5 bases and J shed 8 bases, with 18 bases lying between them. CDR3 protein: CASSEVRGGKGYTF. The DNA of the CDR3 is TGTGCCAGCAGCGAGGTGCGGGGAGGTAAGGGCTACACCTTC.

This clonotype was detected ten times or more. The chain is built from TRBV5-1 and TRBJ2-4, with a possible D match to TRBD1 (6 bases). The V gene lost 5 bases and the J gene lost 6 bases, with 12 bases spanning the gap. The CDR3 runs to 13 residues. Per germline, CDR1 SGHRS and CDR2 YFSETQ. The CDR3 here is CASRSGRGNIQYF. The DNA for the CDR3 is TGCGCCAGCAGAAGTGGCAGGGGAAACATTCAGTACTTC.

This clonotype showed up just once. The chain links TRBV27 to TRBJ2-3; TRBD2 agrees at 9 bases. V dropped 4 bases and J dropped 3; count of bases not matched to a gene: 8. Germline V gene lookup returns CDR1 MNHEY and CDR2 SMNVEV (reference sequence). The CDR3 has 16 amino acids. The CDR3 protein is CASSSWTSALTDTQYF. The CDR3 bases are TGTGCCAGCAGTTCCTGGACTAGCGCCTTGACAGATACGCAGTATTTT.

This clonotype was seen only once. V usage is TRBV7-2 and J usage is TRBJ2-2; D gene uncertain. The CDR3 has 13 amino acids. The V end was cut by 7 bases, the J end by 8 bases, with 14 bases between. The germline V gene encodes CDR1 SGHTA and CDR2 FQGNSA. CDR3 coding DNA: TGTGCCAGCAACCTACAGTCCGGGGGGGAGCTGTTTTTT. Its protein product is CASNLQSGGELFF.

The rearrangement links TRBV6-2 or TRBV6-3 to TRBJ1-2; D remains ambiguous. The CDR3 contains 13 residues. Trimming removed 6 bases at V and 7 bases at J, with 15 bases between. Looked up from germline, CDR1 is MNHEY and CDR2 is SVGEGT. The CDR3 DNA reads as TGTGCCAGCAGAGAGAGCCCAACAAGTGGCTACACCTTC. It yields the protein CASRESPTSGYTF.

This clonotype appeared many times. The chain carries TRBV20-1 and TRBJ2-1; TRBD1 matches 11 bases. Trimming at V came to 3 bases and at J to 4 bases, leaving 17 bases not matched to a gene. Germline assignment: CDR1 DFQATT and CDR2 SNEGSKA (reference sequence). This CDR3 has 19 amino acids. The CDR3: CSARMEGQGGRRNYNEQFF. For the CDR3, the DNA is TGCAGTGCTAGGATGGAGGGACAGGGGGGACGTCGGAATTACAATGAGCAGTTCTTC.

The rearrangement uses TRBV6-2 or TRBV6-3 and TRBJ2-1; D gene unclear. The germline V gene encodes CDR1 MNHEY and CDR2 SVGEGT. CDR3 length equals 15 residues. V gave up 10 bases and J gave up 6 bases, with 22 bases separating them. For the CDR3, the DNA is TGTGCCACCACCGGGCTAGGCGTGATGGGCAATGAGCAGTTCTTC. Amino acid sequence: CATTGLGVMGNEQFF.

The J gene is TRBJ1-4, the V gene TRBV2; D not certain. V was clipped by 4 bases and J by 4 bases, with 10 bases between them. CDR1 and CDR2 from the germline V gene are SNHLY and FYNNEI. This CDR3 comprises 14 residues. The CDR3 nucleotides read TGTGCCAGCAGTGGCCGGCGGTTTAATGAAAAACTGTTTTTT. Translation gives CASSGRRFNEKLFF.

This clonotype was observed many times. The CDR3 bases are TGCGCCAGCAGTTTTTTAGGGGAACCTGACGAAAAACTGTTTTTT. This translates into CASSFLGEPDEKLFF. The chain uses TRBV5-1 and TRBJ1-4; the D gene is possibly TRBD1 (5 bases). Trimming stripped 5 bases from V and 8 bases from J, with 19 bases between. The CDR3 has 15 residues. Germline V gives CDR1 SGHRS, CDR2 YFSETQ.

This clonotype was seen at least ten times. J is TRBJ1-1 and V is TRBV5-5; maybe TRBD1 (5 bases). V shed 4 bases and J shed 5 bases, with 12 bases lying between them. Germline CDR1 reads SGHKS; CDR2 reads YYEKEE (reference sequence). The CDR3 has 13 amino acids. The CDR3 bases are TGTGCCAGCAGCCTCGGGGGGTGGACTGAAGCTTTCTTT. It specifies CASSLGGWTEAFF.

This clonotype came up many times. In DNA form, the CDR3 reads TGCGCCAGCAGTGCAGACATAGAGGGCGAGCAGTACTTC. Its translation: CASSADIEGEQYF. This chain links TRBV10-2 with TRBJ2-7, with a weak D call TRBD2 (5 bases). Per the germline V gene, CDR1 is WSHSY and CDR2 is SAAADI. The ends were cut back, 4 bases at V and 6 bases at J, with 13 bases in the middle. The CDR3 consists of 13 residues.

The genes are TRBV10-3 and TRBJ2-7; D might be TRBD2 (6 bases). CDR1 is ENHRY, CDR2 SYGVKD, per germline. Trimming pared 4 bases from V and 7 bases from J, leaving 20 bases between. CDR3 length equals 15 residues. CDR3 region: CAISGGERAYNEQYF. The CDR3 DNA follows: TGTGCCATCAGTGGTGGCGAGCGGGCCTACAATGAGCAGTACTTC.

This clonotype occurred many times. The gene calls are TRBV5-6 and TRBJ2-3; 10 bases fit TRBD2. The germline V gene has CDR1 SGHDT and CDR2 YYEEEE. CDR3 size: 16 residues. V lost 2 bases to trimming and J lost 2 bases; unmatched junction nucleotides: 5. CDR3 residues: CASSFRAGGLTDTQYF. The CDR3 DNA follows: TGTGCCAGCAGCTTCCGAGCGGGGGGGCTCACAGATACGCAGTATTTT.

There are a few counts of this clonotype. The V call is TRBV10-3, the J call TRBJ2-1; no clear D. Germline CDR1 reads ENHRY; CDR2 reads SYGVKD. Trimming took 6 bases from V and 6 from J, leaving 6 bases between them. The CDR3 runs 11 residues. CDR3 sequence (DNA): TGTGCCATCAGGGGCCTCAATGAGCAGTTCTTC. Residues: CAIRGLNEQFF.

CDR3 DNA sequence: TGCAGCGCCCCAGTACCGACAGGGGACAATGAGCAGTTCTTC. This translates into CSAPVPTGDNEQFF. The genes are TRBV29-1 and TRBJ2-1, with TRBD1 matching over 8 bases. CDR1 is SQVTM and CDR2 is ANQGSEA in the germline V gene. V was pared by 7 bases and J by 5 bases, with 10 bases of the junction left unmatched. CDR3 length: 14 amino acids.